This paragraph reports one T cell receptor beta chain. This clone was counted a few times. The clone's antigen remains unknown. Base qualities are not recorded, but no much larger clone differs from it by a single base. The sample's time point label, in plain terms: less than five weeks on oral tofacitinib. Per the publication, the treatment or condition label means: oral pan-JAK inhibitor, 5-10 mg twice daily. From alopecia areata patients, peripheral blood was collected along with lesional scalp punch biopsies. PBMCs were separated by density centrifugation and stained for CD3, CD4 and CD8, after which CD4+ and CD8+ T cells were sorted on a FACSAria. The entry originates in a study of CD8+ T cells in alopecia areata (dated by TCRdb to about 2018). With respect to the entire study: The treated patients, all with moderate-to-severe alopecia areata, were enrolled in an open-label pilot trial of oral tofacitinib given at 5 to 10 mg twice daily. Tofacitinib was administered for 6 to 18 months, and 6 months of follow-up off drug were then conducted to assess delayed response and recurrence. Disease severity in treated patients was measured with the SALT score, which quantifies the percentage of affected scalp surface area. The study used high-throughput TCRbeta sequencing to examine T cell clonal expansion in alopecia areata, in both the C3H/HeJ mouse model and human patients. On the human side, TCRbeta sequencing was run on scalp tissue and on sorted CD4+ and CD8+ peripheral blood T cells from healthy controls and from alopecia areata patients with either patchy or totalis/universalis disease. Biopsies were taken from tofacitinib-treated patients at baseline and at 4 and 24 weeks of treatment, and a later scalp biopsy was taken in several of the tofacitinib-treated patients. Clonality in the scalp was compared among normal scalp (n=4), patchy alopecia areata scalp (n=8), and alopecia totalis/universalis scalp (n=8). The RNA source kit depended on sample type: the PAXgene miRNA kit for fixed scalp, the miRNeasy kit for PBMCs, and the RNeasy kit for mouse skin. TCRbeta CDR3 regions were amplified by immunoSEQ multiplex PCR using 35 Vbeta forward and 13 Jbeta reverse primers. The full study reports these points: Because the treated cohort was small and had just a single nonresponder, larger studies are needed to establish links between baseline CD8+ expansion and response. Compared with normal scalp, lesional scalp, particularly in alopecia totalis/universalis, had higher clonality and more expanded CD8+ clones, which suggests antigenic drive. Many expanded lesional clones were found to persist in scalp and blood during tofacitinib treatment, and relapse after treatment cessation may be partly explained by this persistence. Tofacitinib significantly decreased scalp clonality and the number of expanded CD8+ clones among the top 100 scalp clones. Scalp TCR repertoire analysis is complicated because resident alphabeta T cells in normal human skin are also sequenced, whereas mouse skin is dominated by gammadelta T cells. Compared with mice, TCR sequences shared between patients were less clear, possibly partly because of HLA diversity across the patient population.

In the germline V gene (reference sequence), CDR1 corresponds to SEHNR and CDR2 to FQNEAQ. V has 5 bases trimmed and J has 1 base trimmed; junction bases matching no gene number 5. The CDR3 spans 15 residues, from the cysteine through the phenylalanine. This entry keeps only the CDR3 DNA: 45 bases, framed from base 1. Library preparation used the immunoSEQ multiplex PCR assay. For TCR sequencing, RNA was extracted from every sample and reverse transcribed into cDNA to serve as template. First-strand cDNA was synthesized with SuperScript III using a 2:1 mix of oligo-dT and random hexamers. A synthetic immune receptor repertoire was used to assess amplification bias, and residual bias was removed computationally. In the original analysis: Raw reads were preprocessed to remove errors, and CDR3 was defined by IMGT conventions from the conserved cysteine to phenylalanine. Clonality was computed as 1 minus the Shannon entropy, with the entropy normalized by log2 of the number of productive unique TCRs. Whether each scalp clone was CD4 or CD8 was inferred by checking scalp TCRbeta sequences against the CD4 and CD8 repertoires from sorted blood. Here the immuneACCESS table is served through TCRdb, limited to in-frame sequences with V and J called. Missing clones are a known gap in these copies; in checked studies unresolved V genes cover under half, and the rest lacks a known reason. V, J and clone size reflect that table, while D and trimming were determined from the DNA. In all, the sample holds roughly 190,000 clones, and about 60% of those were seen once. Of the sample, roughly 0.67% falls within the top ten clones.

This receptor was identified in a human donor with alopecia areata. Specimen: CD4+ T cells sorted from blood, collected at week 4, from a patient treated with tofacitinib. The sequence is built from TRBV7-9 and TRBJ2-7; the central 10 bases match TRBD1. In nucleotide form, the sequence is TGTGCCAGCAGCCCCGACAGGGGGCCGTCCTACGAGCAGTACTTC. It translates to CASSPDRGPSYEQYF.